The 27 T cell receptor beta chains reported below all come from one sample, sequenced in a study of CD8 T cells in Susac syndrome. Random hexamers were used to reverse transcribe roughly 0.5 to 1 ug of RNA. TCRdb re-called the immunoSEQ multiplex PCR reads with MiXCR, one entry per CDR3 protein. Of 150,000 to 200,000 distinct CDR3 sequences in the sample, 90% to 95% were seen once. Material: CD4+ T cells from PBMCs. These receptors all stem from a human donor in good health.

The rearrangement links TRBV29-1 to TRBJ1-1; a possible D gene is TRBD1 (6 bases). Germline CDR1 is SQVTM and CDR2 is ANQGSEA. This CDR3 region has 12 residues. V lost 6 bases to trimming and J lost 7 bases, with 15 bases between them. CDR3 in amino acids: CSVSGQALEAFF. The DNA for the CDR3 is TGCAGCGTCTCGGGACAAGCCCTTGAAGCTTTCTTT.

The chain uses TRBV20-1 and TRBJ1-1, with D unresolved. CDR3 size: 13 residues. Trimming removed 0 bases at V and 3 bases at J, with 8 bases between. In germline, CDR1 is DFQATT, CDR2 SNEGSKA (reference sequence). The CDR3, as DNA: TGCAGTGCTAGAGAGGGGAGGGACACTGAAGCTTTCTTT. Protein product: CSAREGRDTEAFF.

The J gene is TRBJ2-5, the V gene TRBV20-1; 15 nucleotides align to TRBD2. CDR1 and CDR2 from the germline V gene are DFQATT and SNEGSKA (reference sequence). The ends lost 6 bases at V and 5 bases at J; junction bases unmatched: 10. The CDR3 spans 16 residues. CDR3 in DNA: TGCAGTGCAATTGGACTAGCGGGGGGGCTCATCGAGACCCAGTACTTC. This translates into CSAIGLAGGLIETQYF.

The rearrangement uses TRBV6-2 or TRBV6-3 and TRBJ2-3, with D possibly TRBD1 on 5 matching bases. The V gene's germline CDR1 is MNHEY and CDR2 SVGEGT. This CDR3 is 13 amino acids long. V lost 6 bases and J 0 bases, leaving 7 bases between the germline ends. Here the CDR3 DNA reads TGTGCCAGCAGGCCAGGGAGCACAGATACGCAGTATTTT. It translates to CASRPGSTDTQYF.

The chain employs TRBV20-1 and TRBJ2-5, with 14 bases identical to TRBD2. V shed 5 bases and J 2 bases; nucleotides not matched to a gene: 4. This CDR3 contains 15 residues. Germline assignment: CDR1 DFQATT and CDR2 SNEGSKA (reference sequence). The CDR3 DNA follows: TGCAGTGCTGCCCGACTAGCGGGGGGGCAAGAGACCCAGTACTTC. Translating gives CSAARLAGGQETQYF.

This CDR3 is CASSPPDRVQSEQFF. The CDR3 DNA sequence: TGTGCCAGCAGCCCCCCGGACAGGGTACAGTCTGAGCAGTTCTTC. The rearrangement joins TRBV7-2 to TRBJ2-1, with TRBD1 identical over 8 bases. The CDR3 spans 15 residues. The germline V gene has CDR1 SGHTA and CDR2 FQGNSA. V dropped 5 bases and J dropped 9; count of bases not matched to a gene: 12. Together with reference TRBV7-2 and TRBJ2-1, the CDR3 gives the full variable domain: GAGVSQSPSNKVTEKGKDVELRCDPISGHTALYWYRQSLGQGLEFLIYFQGNSAPDKSGLPSDRFSAERTGGSVSTLTIQRTQQEDSAVYLCASSPPDRVQSEQFFGPGTRLTVL.

The V and J genes are TRBV20-1 and TRBJ2-2; D unresolved. Germline V gene data show CDR1 as DFQATT and CDR2 as SNEGSKA (reference sequence). The CDR3 length is 12 residues. Trimming removed 3 bases at V and 8 bases at J, with 10 bases between. The CDR3 protein is CSASTVSGELFF. CDR3 sequence (DNA): TGCAGTGCTAGTACCGTATCTGGGGAGCTGTTTTTT.

This clonotype has more than one count but fewer than ten. V is TRBV14 and J is TRBJ2-1; D unresolved. The CDR3 sequence is 13 residues long. From germline, CDR1 is SGHDN and CDR2 FVKESK. Between the trimmed V and J ends, which lost 0 bases and 9 bases, there was a span of 9 bases. The CDR3 is CASSQDLGGEQFF. CDR3 nucleotides: TGTGCCAGCAGCCAAGATTTGGGCGGTGAGCAGTTCTTC.

V usage is TRBV6-2 or TRBV6-3 and J usage is TRBJ2-7, with a tentative D call TRBD2 (5 bases). The CDR3 runs to 14 residues. With 2 bases removed from V and 3 bases from J, the gap between germline ends came to 11 bases. The germline V gene has CDR1 MNHEY and CDR2 SVGEGT. CDR3 region: CASSYIARVYEQYF. As DNA, the CDR3 is TGTGCCAGCAGTTACATCGCGAGGGTCTACGAGCAGTACTTC.

The chain employs TRBV4-2 and TRBJ1-6; tentative D call: TRBD1 (6 bases). The length of the CDR3 is 13 residues. V was trimmed by 4 bases and J by 6 bases, leaving 7 bases between them. Germline assignment: CDR1 LGHNA and CDR2 YNFKEQ. The CDR3 loop reads CASSLDSNSPLHF. The CDR3 DNA is TGTGCCAGCAGCCTGGACAGTAATTCACCCCTCCACTTT.

The genes are TRBV6-2 or TRBV6-3 and TRBJ1-5; 7 bases agree with TRBD1. V gave up 7 bases and J gave up 9 bases; unmatched junction bases: 9. Per the germline V gene, CDR1 is MNHEY and CDR2 is SVGEGT. CDR3 length: 13 amino acids. The CDR3 sequence: CASNRTGRRPQHF. Here the CDR3 DNA reads TGTGCCAGCAACCGGACAGGACGTAGGCCCCAGCATTTT.

The rearrangement links TRBV12-3 or TRBV12-4 to TRBJ1-2; 7 bases fit TRBD1. V shed 5 bases and J 5 bases; nucleotides not matched to a gene: 5. The CDR3 sequence is 13 residues long. CDR3 residues: CASSTGAVYGYTF. CDR3 in DNA: TGTGCCAGCAGTACAGGGGCGGTTTATGGCTACACCTTC.

The chain links TRBV11-2 to TRBJ2-1; 8 bases line up with TRBD2. The V gene end was trimmed by 0 bases and the J gene end by 4 bases; junction bases not matched to a gene: 5. The CDR3 extends over 16 amino acids. Germline V gene sequence: CDR1 SGHAT, CDR2 FQNNGV. The CDR3 sequence: CASSLEGGGLYNEQFF. DNA for the CDR3: TGTGCCAGCAGCTTAGAGGGCGGGGGGCTGTACAATGAGCAGTTCTTC.

The V and J genes are TRBV7-2 and TRBJ2-5, with 7 positions matching TRBD1. The V gene end was trimmed by 4 bases and the J gene end by 7 bases; junction bases not matched to a gene: 15. In germline, CDR1 is SGHTA, CDR2 FQGNSA. The CDR3 has 16 amino acids. The CDR3 sequence: CASSSPWAGGMGTQYF. The DNA for the CDR3 is TGTGCCAGCAGCTCCCCTTGGGCAGGGGGTATGGGGACCCAGTACTTC.

The chain combines TRBV30 with TRBJ1-2; D may be TRBD1 (5 bases). Germline V gene sequence: CDR1 GTSNPN, CDR2 SVGIG (reference sequence). This CDR3 contains 12 residues. Trimming pared 0 bases from V and 4 bases from J, leaving 6 bases between. CDR3 coding DNA: TGTGCCTGGAGTGTCCAGGGCTATGGCTACACCTTC. This encodes CAWSVQGYGYTF.

The chain joins TRBV20-1 to TRBJ2-5; D might be TRBD2 (5 bases). The V gene's germline CDR1 is DFQATT and CDR2 SNEGSKA (reference sequence). The CDR3 is made up of 12 amino acids. The V and J ends lost 2 bases and 6 bases respectively, with 10 bases between them. CDR3 nucleotides: TGCAGTGCTAGATCCAGCGGCCAGACCCAGTACTTC. It codes for CSARSSGQTQYF.

The rearrangement links TRBV20-1 to TRBJ1-1; D may be TRBD1 (5 bases). The CDR3 totals 14 residues. Trimming pared 5 bases from V and 7 bases from J, leaving 20 bases between. Looked up from germline, CDR1 is DFQATT and CDR2 is SNEGSKA (reference sequence). The CDR3 nucleotides are TGCAGTGCTCGAGGGTCGGGGGGAGAGGGTGAAGCTTTCTTT. Protein sequence: CSARGSGGEGEAFF.

This clonotype was found once. The chain employs TRBV19 and TRBJ1-5; D is unresolved. The CDR3 sequence is 12 residues long. V was trimmed by 5 bases and J by 9 bases, leaving 11 bases between them. The germline gives CDR1 LNHDA, CDR2 SQIVND (reference sequence). CDR3: CASSSSFGPQHF. As DNA, the CDR3 is TGTGCCAGTAGTTCGTCTTTTGGGCCCCAGCATTTT. Using reference TRBV19 and TRBJ1-5 for the parts outside the CDR3, the full variable domain is DGGITQSPKYLFRKEGQNVTLSCEQNLNHDAMYWYRQDPGQGLRLIYYSQIVNDFQKGDIAEGYSVSREKKESFPLTVTSAQKNPTAFYLCASSSSFGPQHFGDGTRLSIL.

The V and J genes are TRBV20-1 and TRBJ2-7; 9 nucleotides match TRBD2. The junction had 5 bases not matched to a gene; V was cut back by 0 bases and J by 2 bases. Germline V gene sequence: CDR1 DFQATT, CDR2 SNEGSKA (reference sequence). The CDR3 runs to 15 residues. The DNA for the CDR3 is TGCAGTGCTAGAGATATAGCGGGAGCCACCTACGAGCAGTACTTC. It yields the protein CSARDIAGATYEQYF.

This sequence joins TRBV12-3 or TRBV12-4 and TRBJ1-5, with D possibly TRBD1 on 5 matching bases. The CDR3 covers 13 residues. Trimming left V 3 bases short and J 6 bases short, with 9 bases between. CDR3 protein: CASSFREGQPQHF. The CDR3 bases are TGTGCCAGCAGTTTCAGGGAAGGTCAGCCCCAGCATTTT.

The gene calls are TRBV20-1 and TRBJ1-1, with D unclear. The V and J ends lost 0 bases and 3 bases respectively, with 8 bases between them. This CDR3 is 13 amino acids long. Germline values: CDR1 DFQATT, CDR2 SNEGSKA (reference sequence). CDR3 region: CSARDVRDTEAFF. CDR3 bases: TGCAGTGCTAGAGATGTTCGGGACACTGAAGCTTTCTTT.

The chain couples TRBV20-1 to TRBJ2-1; no reliable D call. V lost 3 bases and J lost 2, with 5 bases in between. This CDR3 has 12 amino acids. From germline, CDR1 is DFQATT and CDR2 SNEGSKA (reference sequence). In DNA, the CDR3 is TGCAGTGCTAGGACTGCCTACAATGAGCAGTTCTTC. This translates into CSARTAYNEQFF.

This clonotype was recorded once. The V gene is TRBV10-3, the J gene TRBJ2-3; tentatively, D is TRBD2 (7 bases). Germline-derived CDR1 and CDR2 are ENHRY and SYGVKD. This CDR3 comprises 15 residues. With 6 bases removed from V and 2 bases from J, the gap between germline ends came to 15 bases. The CDR3 here is CAISLTGRATDTQYF. Here the CDR3 DNA reads TGTGCCATCAGCTTAACAGGGAGGGCCACAGATACGCAGTATTTT.

The chain joins TRBV19 to TRBJ2-1, with no clear D. The CDR3 is 15 amino acids. CDR1 is LNHDA and CDR2 is SQIVND in the germline V gene (reference sequence). Deletions cut 3 bases from V and 0 bases from J, with 9 bases between. The CDR3 loop reads CASSIQLSSYNEQFF. CDR3 DNA sequence: TGTGCCAGTAGTATCCAACTGAGCTCCTACAATGAGCAGTTCTTC.

V gene TRBV7-2 combines with J gene TRBJ1-5; D unclear. The CDR3 runs 13 residues. The V end was cut by 5 bases, the J end by 7 bases, with 12 bases between. Germline CDR1 SGHTA, CDR2 FQGNSA. The CDR3 region has the DNA TGTGCCAGCAGCCCAATTACGGGCCAGCCCCAGCATTTT. It yields the protein CASSPITGQPQHF.

This chain joins TRBV4-3 and TRBJ2-7; D may match TRBD1 or TRBD2 (5 bases each). V shed 1 base and J shed 3 bases, with 13 bases lying between them. This CDR3 spans 15 amino acids. Per the germline V gene, CDR1 is LGHNA and CDR2 is YSLEER. CDR3 sequence: CASSQGSGAIYEQYF. DNA for the CDR3: TGCGCCAGCAGCCAAGGGTCCGGGGCCATCTACGAGCAGTACTTC.

The CDR3 is CASSIQGYTEAFF. The CDR3 region has the DNA TGTGCCAGCAGCATACAGGGGTACACTGAAGCTTTCTTT. The chain links TRBV12-3 or TRBV12-4 to TRBJ1-1; 7 bases agree with TRBD1. With 6 bases clipped from V and 3 bases from J, the junction kept 4 bases outside the gene matches. This CDR3 has 13 amino acids.